This T cell receptor beta chain comes out of a study of OX40 agonist ivuxolimab in advanced cancers. Study outcomes and limitations: Relatively little clonal expansion, among the lowest observed, appeared in partial responders at 0.1-3.0 mg/kg. In CD8+ T cells, expanded clones were on average more numerous than in CD4+. With doses of 0.1 to 3.0 mg/kg, CD4+ and CD8+ blood T cells had undergone clonal expansion by week 6.

Assay: immunoSEQ multiplex PCR; the TCRdb copy retains only in-frame clones and omits some. The repertoire holds tens of thousands of clones, with 80% to 95% as singletons. About this clone: The target antigen is unknown.

CDR3 size: 16 residues. Trimming at V came to 3 bases and at J to 2 bases, leaving 4 bases not matched to a gene. Germline V gene lookup returns CDR1 SGHTS and CDR2 YDEGEE. The sequenced sample was CD4+ or CD8+ T cells sorted from blood, obtained in a trial of the OX40 agonist ivuxolimab. This chain joins TRBV5-8 and TRBJ1-4; 10 bases agree with TRBD1. The TCR was taken from an adult with an advanced solid tumor such as melanoma, head and neck, liver or kidney cancer. The CDR3 reads CASSWTGGNTNEKLFF. Written as DNA, the CDR3 is TGTGCCAGCAGCTGGACAGGGGGGAACACTAATGAAAAACTGTTTTTT.